This TCR beta chain originates from a study of Tregs in tolerant kidney transplant recipients. Assay used: immunoSEQ multiplex PCR; TCRdb lists only in-frame clones, some missing. Of 50,000 to 80,000 clones listed, around 98% were seen once; the top ten hold nearly 0.35%. Unstimulated regulatory T cells (CD4+CD25+CD127-), CD4+CD25- non-regulatory cells, CD4 and CD8 cells were FACS-sorted from thawed PBMCs. Per the germline V gene, CDR1 is SGHTA and CDR2 is FQGNSA. Trimming took off 2 bases at V and 4 bases at J, with 15 bases between the two ends. The CDR3 is made up of 15 amino acids. This specimen consisted of Tregs from blood, obtained before the transplant. The TCR was taken from a human donor who received a combined kidney and bone marrow transplant. The chain joins TRBV7-2 to TRBJ2-7, with D possibly TRBD1 on 6 matching bases. CDR3 amino acids: CASSLSGRGLYEQYF. In nucleotides, the CDR3 is TGTGCCAGCAGCTTATCCGGCAGGGGCTTATACGAGCAGTACTTC.